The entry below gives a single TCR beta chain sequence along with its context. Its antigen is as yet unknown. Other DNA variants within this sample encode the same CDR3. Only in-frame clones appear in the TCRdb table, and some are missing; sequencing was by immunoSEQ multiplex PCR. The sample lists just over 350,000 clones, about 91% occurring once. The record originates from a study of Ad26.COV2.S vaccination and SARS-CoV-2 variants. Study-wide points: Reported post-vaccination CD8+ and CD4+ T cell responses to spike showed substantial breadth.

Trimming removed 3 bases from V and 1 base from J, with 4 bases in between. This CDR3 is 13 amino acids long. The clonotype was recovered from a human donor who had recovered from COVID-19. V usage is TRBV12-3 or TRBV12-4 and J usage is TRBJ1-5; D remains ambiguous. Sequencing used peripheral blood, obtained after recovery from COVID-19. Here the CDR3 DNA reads TGTGCCAGCAGTTTGAGAAGCAATCAGCCCCAGCATTTT. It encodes CASSLRSNQPQHF.